This T cell receptor beta chain was found in a study of T cells in Graves' hyperthyroidism and ophthalmopathy. On the study more broadly: Peripheral blood draws took place at initial diagnosis, ahead of any treatment.

V was cut by 0 bases and J by 3 bases, with 10 bases left in between. CDR1 and CDR2 from the germline V gene are SQVTM and ANQGSEA. The CDR3 is made up of 14 amino acids. Graves' hyperthyroidism without ophthalmopathy progression within 18 months was termed stable. Findings and limits, study-wide: The model made its ophthalmopathy prediction, and onset followed a median around 6.9 months later.

In its sample, this clonotype was seen many times. The antigen is unknown. Amplified regions were TCR beta CDR3 sequences from RNA transcripts. First-round RT-PCR with HTBI primers amplified the TCR CDR3 region. TCRdb re-analysed the multiplex PCR reads in MiXCR, keeping a single row per CDR3 protein. This table holds around 500,000 distinct CDR3 sequences, over 13% found once. This sequence originates from a young woman with Graves' hyperthyroidism. The V gene is TRBV29-1, the J gene TRBJ2-3; D gene uncertain. Material for sequencing was blood. CDR3 region: CSVEDGRSTDTQYF. The CDR3 coding sequence is TGCAGCGTTGAAGACGGTCGGTCAACAGATACGCAGTATTTT.